Listed here is a single T cell receptor beta chain. The sample originates from a study of blood T cell repertoires in COVID-19. Study overall: Sources were T cells, B-cell-depleted T cells, or PBMCs; the material itself was cDNA or gDNA.

Participants were aged roughly 18 to 90 years from around 26 US areas. The table came from immunoSEQ multiplex PCR; TCRdb's copy has only in-frame clones and leaves some out. The sample contains 250,000 to 300,000 clones, approximately 91% of which appear only once. V was cut by 5 bases and J by 3 bases, with 31 bases left in between. CDR1 KGHSH and CDR2 LQKENI come from the germline V gene. The CDR3 contains 20 residues. The sample consisted of PBMCs or T cells enriched from blood (not recorded which). This rearrangement joins TRBV18 to TRBJ1-1; weak D call: TRBD1 (5 bases). This receptor was taken from a woman aged 40 to 50 with acute COVID-19. The CDR3 sequence is CASSTLPPTLTTVSYTEAFF. CDR3 DNA: TGTGCCAGCTCAACCCTCCCCCCGACTCTAACGACAGTATCGTACACTGAAGCTTTCTTT. The variable domain in full, with the rest retrieved from reference TRBV18 and TRBJ1-1, is NAGVMQNPRHLVRRRGQEARLRCSPMKGHSHVYWYRQLPEEGLKFMVYLQKENIIDESGMPKERFSAEFPKEGPSILRIQQVVRGDSAAYFCASSTLPPTLTTVSYTEAFFGQGTRLTVV.